This T cell receptor beta chain was found in a study of T cells in Graves' hyperthyroidism and ophthalmopathy. Study conclusions and caveats: Most expanded thyroid clonotypes above 0.001 recurred in blood. Separating ophthalmopathy from stable hyperthyroidism was achieved by a 13 V-J model.

CDR3 size: 14 residues. Looked up from germline, CDR1 is LNHDA and CDR2 is SQIVND (reference sequence). Trimming cost V 0 bases and J 3 bases, with 9 bases left between them. Of note for this clonotype: As yet, its antigen is unknown.

The study included ophthalmopathy patients with Clinical Activity Score at least 3, NOSPECS grade at least 4 and duration under 3 months. Uncontrolled infections, other autoimmune diseases, pregnancy or lactation led to exclusion of patients. RNA transcripts gave rise to amplified TCR beta CDR3 regions. First-round RT-PCR of the TCR CDR3 relied on the HTBI primer set. In TCRdb, the multiplex PCR reads were re-called with MiXCR into one record per CDR3 protein. This table has 500,000 to 650,000 distinct CDR3 sequences, about 14% appearing once. Input material: blood. This sequence originates from a woman aged 45-59 years with Graves' ophthalmopathy. This chain links TRBV19 with TRBJ2-7; the D gene is possibly TRBD1 (5 bases). The CDR3 spells CASSIDRRGYEQYF. Here the CDR3 DNA reads TGTGCCAGTAGTATAGATCGAAGGGGCTACGAGCAGTACTTC.